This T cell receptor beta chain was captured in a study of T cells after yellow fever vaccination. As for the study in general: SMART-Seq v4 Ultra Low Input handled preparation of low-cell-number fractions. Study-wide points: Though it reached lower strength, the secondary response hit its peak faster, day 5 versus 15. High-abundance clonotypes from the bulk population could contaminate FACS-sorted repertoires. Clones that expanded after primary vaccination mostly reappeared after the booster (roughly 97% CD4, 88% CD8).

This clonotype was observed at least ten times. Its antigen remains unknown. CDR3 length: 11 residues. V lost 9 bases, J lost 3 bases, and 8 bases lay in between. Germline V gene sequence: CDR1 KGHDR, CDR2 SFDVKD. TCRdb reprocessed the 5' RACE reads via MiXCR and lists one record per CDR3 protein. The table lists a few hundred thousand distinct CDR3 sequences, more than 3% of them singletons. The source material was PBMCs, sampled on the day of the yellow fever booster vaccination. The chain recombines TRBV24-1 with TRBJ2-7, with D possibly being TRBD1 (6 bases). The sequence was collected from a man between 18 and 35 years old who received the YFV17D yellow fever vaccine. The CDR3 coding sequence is TGTGCCACCCAGGGGCTCTACGAGCAGTACTTC. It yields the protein CATQGLYEQYF.